This T cell receptor beta chain is from a study of cytomegalovirus exposure and HLA in healthy donors. General study results and limits: Most TCRs appeared rarely, but some public TCRs recurred in many donors.

Some clones are missing from TCRdb's copy, which holds only in-frame ones; the method was immunoSEQ multiplex PCR. The sample has 100,000 to 150,000 clones; more than 70% are singletons. On this clone itself: Antigen specificity is unknown.

The germline V and J ends were trimmed by 4 bases and 1 base, with 10 bases remaining between them. The CDR3 length is 14 residues. Germline loops: CDR1 SGDLS, CDR2 YYNGEE. This TCR came from a man aged 18 to 30 in good health and CMV-seronegative. The chain joins TRBV9 to TRBJ2-3, with no clear D. Input material: PBMCs. The CDR3 nucleotides are TGTGCCAGCAGCTCCCTAGAGGGCACAGATACGCAGTATTTT. The encoded protein is CASSSLEGTDTQYF.